This TCR beta chain emerged from a study of technical replicates of blood from a handful of donors. Using immunoSEQ multiplex PCR, the repertoire was profiled, and TCRdb retains in-frame clones only, with some absent. Here the sample spans fewer than 15,000 clones, about four fifths being singletons. The CDR3 sequence is 15 residues long. Per germline, CDR1 GTSNPN and CDR2 SVGIG (reference sequence). With 2 bases clipped from V and 2 bases from J, the junction kept 9 bases outside the gene matches. The clonotype comes from a human donor in good health. The sequenced sample was PBMCs. The chain uses TRBV30 and TRBJ2-7; 7 nucleotides align to TRBD2. The CDR3 sequence is CAWSRAGPAAYEQYF. In DNA, the CDR3 is TGTGCCTGGAGTAGAGCGGGACCCGCCGCCTACGAGCAGTACTTC.